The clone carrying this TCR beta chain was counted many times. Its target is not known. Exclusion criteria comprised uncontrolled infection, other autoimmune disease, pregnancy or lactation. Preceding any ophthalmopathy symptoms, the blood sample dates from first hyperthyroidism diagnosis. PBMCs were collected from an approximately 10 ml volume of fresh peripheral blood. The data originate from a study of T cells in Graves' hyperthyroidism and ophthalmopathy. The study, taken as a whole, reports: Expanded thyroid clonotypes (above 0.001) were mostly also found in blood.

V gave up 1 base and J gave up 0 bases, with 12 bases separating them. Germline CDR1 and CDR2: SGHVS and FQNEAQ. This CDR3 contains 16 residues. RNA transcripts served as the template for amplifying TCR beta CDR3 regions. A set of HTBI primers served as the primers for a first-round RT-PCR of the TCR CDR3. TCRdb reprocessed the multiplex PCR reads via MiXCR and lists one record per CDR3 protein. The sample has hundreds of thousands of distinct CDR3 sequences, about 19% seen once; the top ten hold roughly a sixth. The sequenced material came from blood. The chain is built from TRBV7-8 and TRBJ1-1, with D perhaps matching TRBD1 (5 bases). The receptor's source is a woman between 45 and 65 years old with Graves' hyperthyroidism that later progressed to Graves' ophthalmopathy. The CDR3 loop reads CASSLEGRAVNTEAFF. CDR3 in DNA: TGTGCCAGCAGCTTAGAGGGGAGGGCAGTGAACACTGAAGCTTTCTTT.